This TCR beta chain was captured in a study of PD-1 blockade in classical Hodgkin lymphoma. General study findings and limits: TCR diversity at baseline was reported to be reduced in newly diagnosed patients relative to healthy donors.

Germline CDR1 is SGHNT and CDR2 is YYREEE (reference sequence). The CDR3 length is 15 residues. Deletions cut 0 bases from V and 2 bases from J, with 10 bases between. Produced via immunoSEQ multiplex PCR; TCRdb's table is partial and in-frame only. The table lists approximately 39,000 clones, around four fifths of them singletons. The time point was: cycle 4 day 1 (C4D1), after 6 weeks of nivolumab. With no exception, relapse followed autologous stem cell transplantation in all patients, and brentuximab vedotin exposure varied. As for this clone: Antigen specificity is unknown.

This rearrangement joins TRBV5-4 to TRBJ2-3; maybe TRBD2 (5 bases). The sample in question was peripheral blood mononuclear cells (PBMCs), obtained before the fourth cycle of nivolumab. The clonotype was recovered from a human donor with classical Hodgkin lymphoma. The CDR3 spells CASSLATGYTDTQYF. The DNA for the CDR3 is TGTGCCAGCAGCTTGGCCACGGGGTACACAGATACGCAGTATTTT.